These 22 T cell receptor beta chains originate from one sample sequenced in a study of blood T cells in healthy people across ages. PCR was performed a second time for 7 to 11 cycles using a sample-barcoded 5' primer and a J-beta primer mix. TCRdb ran MiXCR on the 5' RACE reads and lists one entry per CDR3 protein. Of under 1,100,000 distinct CDR3 sequences in the sample, 25% are singletons; the top ten hold approximately 0.75%. The same data also went into a second study, on T cells of mothers and their children.

Sequencing used blood. The receptors stem from a girl aged 2-10 years in good health.

The chain uses TRBV12-3 or TRBV12-4 and TRBJ2-7, with TRBD2 matching over 7 bases. J was trimmed by 3 bases and V by 6 bases; bases with no gene match: 11. The CDR3 totals 15 residues. For the CDR3, the DNA is TGTGCCAGCAGGGGGGGGACCCAGATTTTCTACGAGCAGTACTTC. This codes for CASRGGTQIFYEQYF.

The J gene is TRBJ2-5, the V gene TRBV20-1, with D possibly being TRBD1 or TRBD2 (5 bases each). CDR1 is DFQATT and CDR2 is SNEGSKA in the germline V gene (reference sequence). The CDR3 is made up of 15 amino acids. V was shortened by 3 bases and J by 4 bases, with 18 bases between the two germline ends. The CDR3 DNA follows: TGCAGTGCTAGCGCGGGTGACGGGGCTGGAGAGACCCAGTACTTC. It yields the protein CSASAGDGAGETQYF.

This clonotype was seen a handful of times. The gene calls are TRBV6-2 or TRBV6-3 and TRBJ2-1, with 8 bases identical to TRBD2. V lost 10 bases, J lost 7 bases, and 9 bases stayed unmatched. Germline CDR1 and CDR2: MNHEY and SVGEGT. The CDR3 loop spans 13 amino acids. The CDR3 region is CATSGGASNEQFF. The CDR3 region has the DNA TGTGCCACCTCCGGGGGGGCCAGTAATGAGCAGTTCTTC.

CDR3 nucleotide sequence: TGTGCTAATGGCAAAGACAGGGAATATGAGCAGTTCTTC. This sequence encodes CANGKDREYEQFF. The chain is built from TRBV12-5 and TRBJ2-5; TRBD1 agrees at 7 bases. The end of the DNA fits TRBJ2-1 better, so the J call may be wrong. Germline CDR1 and CDR2: LGHNT and FRNRAP. The CDR3 covers 13 residues.

This clonotype was seen a handful of times. The rearrangement uses TRBV7-2 and TRBJ1-2, with D tentatively TRBD1 (5 bases). Trimming took off 6 bases at V and 7 bases at J, with 24 bases between the two ends. The germline V gene has CDR1 SGHTA and CDR2 FQGNSA. The CDR3 length is 16 residues. CDR3 DNA: TGTGCCAGCAGGTGGGGTTTCTCAGGGCTCCCTGGTGGCTACACCTTC. This gives the protein CASRWGFSGLPGGYTF.

A word on this clonotype: Since a much larger clone is just one base distant, this may be a read error. The J gene is TRBJ2-3, the V gene TRBV7-3; 11 nucleotides match TRBD2. V shed 5 bases, J shed 4 bases, and the junction held 5 bases outside the gene matches. The CDR3 runs to 15 residues. CDR1 and CDR2 from the germline V gene are SGHTA and FQGTGA. The DNA of the CDR3 is TGTGCCAGCAGCCTAATTAGCGGGAGGGCAGATACGCAGTATTTT. Translated, it gives CASSLISGRADTQYF.

About this clonotype itself: One end of the junction is discordant with germline, which a read error may explain. The rearrangement links TRBV9 to TRBJ2-2; TRBD2 aligns across 8 bases. Germline CDR1 SGDLS, CDR2 YYNGEE. The CDR3 covers 16 residues. CDR3 protein: CASSVSSGLRTGELFF. The CDR3 DNA reads as TGTGCCAGCAGCGTTTCTAGCGGGTTACGGACCGGGGAGCTGTTCTTT. Full variable domain (outside the CDR3, taken from reference TRBV9 and TRBJ2-2): DSGVTQTPKHLITATGQRVTLRCSPRSGDLSVYWYQQSLDQGLQFLIQYYNGEERAKGNILERFSAQQFPDLHSELNLSSLELGDSALYFCASSVSSGLRTGELFFGEGSRLTVL.

The V call is TRBV29-1, the J call TRBJ2-1, with 9 positions matching TRBD2. The CDR3 is made up of 16 amino acids. Per germline, CDR1 SQVTM and CDR2 ANQGSEA. V lost 4 bases, J lost 2 bases, and 9 bases stayed unmatched. The CDR3 loop reads CSVVGAGGRTYNEQFF. CDR3 sequence (DNA): TGCAGCGTTGTGGGGGCGGGGGGGAGAACCTACAATGAGCAGTTCTTC.

This chain uses TRBV6-6 with TRBJ2-1, with D maybe TRBD2 (6 bases). The DNA matches TRBJ2-5 better at its end, which makes the J call doubtful. The CDR3 covers 13 residues. Per germline, CDR1 MNHNY and CDR2 SVGAGI (reference sequence). CDR3 in amino acids: CASTRDFAETQYF. In DNA form, the CDR3 reads TGTGCCAGCACCAGGGACTTTGCAGAGACCCAGTACTTC.

This clonotype was detected only a few times. This chain uses TRBV29-1 with TRBJ2-1; 10 bases agree with TRBD2. Per germline, CDR1 SQVTM and CDR2 ANQGSEA. This CDR3 spans 13 amino acids. The CDR3 spells CSLAGGSYNEQFF. The CDR3 DNA is TGCAGTTTAGCGGGAGGATCCTACAATGAGCAGTTCTTC.

The chain combines TRBV29-1 with TRBJ1-5, with D maybe TRBD1 (5 bases). Per germline, CDR1 SQVTM and CDR2 ANQGSEA. The CDR3 has 14 residues. V was pared by 6 bases and J by 3 bases, with 15 bases between. CDR3 sequence: CSVAQEGYNQPQHF. The DNA of the CDR3 is TGCAGCGTCGCACAGGAGGGCTACAATCAGCCCCAGCATTTT.

This clonotype turned up a few times. The rearrangement joins TRBV6-5 to TRBJ1-2; 7 bases are shared with TRBD1. Germline V gene data show CDR1 as MNHEY and CDR2 as SVGAGI. J lost 5 bases, V lost 6 bases, and 9 bases had no gene match. The CDR3 is made up of 14 amino acids. CDR3 protein: CASRAGTVPYGYTF. The CDR3 DNA reads TGTGCCAGCAGGGCCGGGACAGTCCCGTATGGCTACACCTTC.

This clonotype has just one count. The V and J genes are TRBV6-2 or TRBV6-3 and TRBJ2-2; D unclear. Trimming stripped 2 bases from V and 4 bases from J, with 8 bases between. The CDR3 loop spans 14 amino acids. Per the germline V gene, CDR1 is MNHEY and CDR2 is SVGEGT. The CDR3 sequence is CASSYTGPTGELFF. The CDR3 DNA reads as TGTGCCAGCAGTTACACTGGGCCCACCGGGGAGCTGTTTTTT.

V gene TRBV29-1 combines with J gene TRBJ2-5, with D tentatively TRBD2 (6 bases). The better agreement between TRBJ2-1 and the DNA end casts doubt on the J call. Germline CDR1 reads SQVTM; CDR2 reads ANQGSEA. CDR3 length equals 12 residues. The CDR3 reads CSVEDQGLKQFF. Here the CDR3 DNA reads TGCAGCGTTGAAGACCAGGGACTGAAGCAGTTCTTC.

This clonotype was counted between two and nine times. The chain uses TRBV11-2 and TRBJ2-1; 8 bases agree with TRBD2. This CDR3 has 15 amino acids. After removal of 4 bases from V and 9 bases from J, the junction contained 11 bases not matched to a gene. Per germline, CDR1 SGHAT and CDR2 FQNNGV. This CDR3 is CASSSRGPGRVEQFF. The CDR3 coding sequence is TGTGCCAGCAGCTCCCGCGGACCCGGGAGGGTTGAGCAGTTCTTC.

This clonotype appeared a few times. The chain combines TRBV20-1 with TRBJ2-5; D is perhaps TRBD2 (5 bases). The CDR3 length is 14 residues. The V gene's germline CDR1 is DFQATT and CDR2 SNEGSKA (reference sequence). The V end lost 5 bases, the J end lost 4 bases, and 17 bases lay between the germline ends. The CDR3 sequence is CSAQWPLEVETQYF. CDR3 bases: TGCAGTGCTCAGTGGCCCTTGGAGGTAGAGACCCAGTACTTC.

There are a few counts of this clonotype. The J gene is TRBJ2-5, the V gene TRBV7-3, with D possibly matching TRBD2 (5 bases). CDR3 length: 13 amino acids. V was cut by 4 bases and J by 3 bases, with 9 bases left in between. CDR1 SGHTA and CDR2 FQGTGA come from the germline V gene. The CDR3, as DNA: TGTGCCAGCAGCTCGACTATCAAAGAGACCCAGTACTTC. This encodes CASSSTIKETQYF.

CDR3 region: CATSESRAPAEAFF. The CDR3 DNA follows: TGTGCCACCAGTGAGAGCAGGGCCCCCGCTGAAGCTTTCTTT. This chain joins TRBV24-1 and TRBJ1-1; D possibly corresponds to TRBD1 (5 bases). The V end was cut by 4 bases, the J end by 6 bases, with 14 bases between. Germline V lookup: CDR1 KGHDR, CDR2 SFDVKD. The length of the CDR3 is 14 residues.

The genes are TRBV12-3 or TRBV12-4 and TRBJ2-5; D is perhaps TRBD1 (5 bases). This CDR3 region has 15 residues. The germline V and J ends were trimmed by 6 bases and 4 bases, with 18 bases remaining between them. The CDR3 sequence: CASSLGVPWGETQYF. The DNA for the CDR3 is TGTGCCAGCAGCCTAGGGGTCCCCTGGGGAGAGACCCAGTACTTC.

This clonotype was seen a handful of times. The CDR3 sequence is CSASGLGVGKNIQYF. The CDR3 bases are TGCAGTGCTAGTGGCCTCGGGGTAGGCAAAAACATTCAGTACTTC. The chain has TRBV20-1 and TRBJ2-4; a weak D match, TRBD2 (5 bases). V lost 3 bases and J 3 bases, leaving 15 bases between the germline ends. The length of the CDR3 is 15 residues. Germline-derived CDR1 and CDR2 are DFQATT and SNEGSKA (reference sequence).

There are a few counts of this clonotype. This chain uses TRBV5-1 with TRBJ2-1; 7 nucleotides align to TRBD2. The CDR3 length is 13 residues. The V gene end was trimmed by 3 bases and the J gene end by 10 bases; junction bases not matched to a gene: 7. Germline V gene data show CDR1 as SGHRS and CDR2 as YFSETQ. CDR3: CASSSGWGGEQFF. As DNA, the CDR3 is TGCGCCAGCAGCTCCGGATGGGGAGGGGAGCAGTTCTTC.

This rearrangement joins TRBV20-1 to TRBJ2-7; no clear D gene. CDR3 size: 16 residues. Per the germline V gene, CDR1 is DFQATT and CDR2 is SNEGSKA (reference sequence). The germline V and J ends were trimmed by 6 bases and 0 bases, with 21 bases remaining between them. Here the CDR3 DNA reads TGCAGTGCCAAAAGCCCGGGCAGGACGTCCTCCTACGAGCAGTACTTC. It translates to CSAKSPGRTSSYEQYF.